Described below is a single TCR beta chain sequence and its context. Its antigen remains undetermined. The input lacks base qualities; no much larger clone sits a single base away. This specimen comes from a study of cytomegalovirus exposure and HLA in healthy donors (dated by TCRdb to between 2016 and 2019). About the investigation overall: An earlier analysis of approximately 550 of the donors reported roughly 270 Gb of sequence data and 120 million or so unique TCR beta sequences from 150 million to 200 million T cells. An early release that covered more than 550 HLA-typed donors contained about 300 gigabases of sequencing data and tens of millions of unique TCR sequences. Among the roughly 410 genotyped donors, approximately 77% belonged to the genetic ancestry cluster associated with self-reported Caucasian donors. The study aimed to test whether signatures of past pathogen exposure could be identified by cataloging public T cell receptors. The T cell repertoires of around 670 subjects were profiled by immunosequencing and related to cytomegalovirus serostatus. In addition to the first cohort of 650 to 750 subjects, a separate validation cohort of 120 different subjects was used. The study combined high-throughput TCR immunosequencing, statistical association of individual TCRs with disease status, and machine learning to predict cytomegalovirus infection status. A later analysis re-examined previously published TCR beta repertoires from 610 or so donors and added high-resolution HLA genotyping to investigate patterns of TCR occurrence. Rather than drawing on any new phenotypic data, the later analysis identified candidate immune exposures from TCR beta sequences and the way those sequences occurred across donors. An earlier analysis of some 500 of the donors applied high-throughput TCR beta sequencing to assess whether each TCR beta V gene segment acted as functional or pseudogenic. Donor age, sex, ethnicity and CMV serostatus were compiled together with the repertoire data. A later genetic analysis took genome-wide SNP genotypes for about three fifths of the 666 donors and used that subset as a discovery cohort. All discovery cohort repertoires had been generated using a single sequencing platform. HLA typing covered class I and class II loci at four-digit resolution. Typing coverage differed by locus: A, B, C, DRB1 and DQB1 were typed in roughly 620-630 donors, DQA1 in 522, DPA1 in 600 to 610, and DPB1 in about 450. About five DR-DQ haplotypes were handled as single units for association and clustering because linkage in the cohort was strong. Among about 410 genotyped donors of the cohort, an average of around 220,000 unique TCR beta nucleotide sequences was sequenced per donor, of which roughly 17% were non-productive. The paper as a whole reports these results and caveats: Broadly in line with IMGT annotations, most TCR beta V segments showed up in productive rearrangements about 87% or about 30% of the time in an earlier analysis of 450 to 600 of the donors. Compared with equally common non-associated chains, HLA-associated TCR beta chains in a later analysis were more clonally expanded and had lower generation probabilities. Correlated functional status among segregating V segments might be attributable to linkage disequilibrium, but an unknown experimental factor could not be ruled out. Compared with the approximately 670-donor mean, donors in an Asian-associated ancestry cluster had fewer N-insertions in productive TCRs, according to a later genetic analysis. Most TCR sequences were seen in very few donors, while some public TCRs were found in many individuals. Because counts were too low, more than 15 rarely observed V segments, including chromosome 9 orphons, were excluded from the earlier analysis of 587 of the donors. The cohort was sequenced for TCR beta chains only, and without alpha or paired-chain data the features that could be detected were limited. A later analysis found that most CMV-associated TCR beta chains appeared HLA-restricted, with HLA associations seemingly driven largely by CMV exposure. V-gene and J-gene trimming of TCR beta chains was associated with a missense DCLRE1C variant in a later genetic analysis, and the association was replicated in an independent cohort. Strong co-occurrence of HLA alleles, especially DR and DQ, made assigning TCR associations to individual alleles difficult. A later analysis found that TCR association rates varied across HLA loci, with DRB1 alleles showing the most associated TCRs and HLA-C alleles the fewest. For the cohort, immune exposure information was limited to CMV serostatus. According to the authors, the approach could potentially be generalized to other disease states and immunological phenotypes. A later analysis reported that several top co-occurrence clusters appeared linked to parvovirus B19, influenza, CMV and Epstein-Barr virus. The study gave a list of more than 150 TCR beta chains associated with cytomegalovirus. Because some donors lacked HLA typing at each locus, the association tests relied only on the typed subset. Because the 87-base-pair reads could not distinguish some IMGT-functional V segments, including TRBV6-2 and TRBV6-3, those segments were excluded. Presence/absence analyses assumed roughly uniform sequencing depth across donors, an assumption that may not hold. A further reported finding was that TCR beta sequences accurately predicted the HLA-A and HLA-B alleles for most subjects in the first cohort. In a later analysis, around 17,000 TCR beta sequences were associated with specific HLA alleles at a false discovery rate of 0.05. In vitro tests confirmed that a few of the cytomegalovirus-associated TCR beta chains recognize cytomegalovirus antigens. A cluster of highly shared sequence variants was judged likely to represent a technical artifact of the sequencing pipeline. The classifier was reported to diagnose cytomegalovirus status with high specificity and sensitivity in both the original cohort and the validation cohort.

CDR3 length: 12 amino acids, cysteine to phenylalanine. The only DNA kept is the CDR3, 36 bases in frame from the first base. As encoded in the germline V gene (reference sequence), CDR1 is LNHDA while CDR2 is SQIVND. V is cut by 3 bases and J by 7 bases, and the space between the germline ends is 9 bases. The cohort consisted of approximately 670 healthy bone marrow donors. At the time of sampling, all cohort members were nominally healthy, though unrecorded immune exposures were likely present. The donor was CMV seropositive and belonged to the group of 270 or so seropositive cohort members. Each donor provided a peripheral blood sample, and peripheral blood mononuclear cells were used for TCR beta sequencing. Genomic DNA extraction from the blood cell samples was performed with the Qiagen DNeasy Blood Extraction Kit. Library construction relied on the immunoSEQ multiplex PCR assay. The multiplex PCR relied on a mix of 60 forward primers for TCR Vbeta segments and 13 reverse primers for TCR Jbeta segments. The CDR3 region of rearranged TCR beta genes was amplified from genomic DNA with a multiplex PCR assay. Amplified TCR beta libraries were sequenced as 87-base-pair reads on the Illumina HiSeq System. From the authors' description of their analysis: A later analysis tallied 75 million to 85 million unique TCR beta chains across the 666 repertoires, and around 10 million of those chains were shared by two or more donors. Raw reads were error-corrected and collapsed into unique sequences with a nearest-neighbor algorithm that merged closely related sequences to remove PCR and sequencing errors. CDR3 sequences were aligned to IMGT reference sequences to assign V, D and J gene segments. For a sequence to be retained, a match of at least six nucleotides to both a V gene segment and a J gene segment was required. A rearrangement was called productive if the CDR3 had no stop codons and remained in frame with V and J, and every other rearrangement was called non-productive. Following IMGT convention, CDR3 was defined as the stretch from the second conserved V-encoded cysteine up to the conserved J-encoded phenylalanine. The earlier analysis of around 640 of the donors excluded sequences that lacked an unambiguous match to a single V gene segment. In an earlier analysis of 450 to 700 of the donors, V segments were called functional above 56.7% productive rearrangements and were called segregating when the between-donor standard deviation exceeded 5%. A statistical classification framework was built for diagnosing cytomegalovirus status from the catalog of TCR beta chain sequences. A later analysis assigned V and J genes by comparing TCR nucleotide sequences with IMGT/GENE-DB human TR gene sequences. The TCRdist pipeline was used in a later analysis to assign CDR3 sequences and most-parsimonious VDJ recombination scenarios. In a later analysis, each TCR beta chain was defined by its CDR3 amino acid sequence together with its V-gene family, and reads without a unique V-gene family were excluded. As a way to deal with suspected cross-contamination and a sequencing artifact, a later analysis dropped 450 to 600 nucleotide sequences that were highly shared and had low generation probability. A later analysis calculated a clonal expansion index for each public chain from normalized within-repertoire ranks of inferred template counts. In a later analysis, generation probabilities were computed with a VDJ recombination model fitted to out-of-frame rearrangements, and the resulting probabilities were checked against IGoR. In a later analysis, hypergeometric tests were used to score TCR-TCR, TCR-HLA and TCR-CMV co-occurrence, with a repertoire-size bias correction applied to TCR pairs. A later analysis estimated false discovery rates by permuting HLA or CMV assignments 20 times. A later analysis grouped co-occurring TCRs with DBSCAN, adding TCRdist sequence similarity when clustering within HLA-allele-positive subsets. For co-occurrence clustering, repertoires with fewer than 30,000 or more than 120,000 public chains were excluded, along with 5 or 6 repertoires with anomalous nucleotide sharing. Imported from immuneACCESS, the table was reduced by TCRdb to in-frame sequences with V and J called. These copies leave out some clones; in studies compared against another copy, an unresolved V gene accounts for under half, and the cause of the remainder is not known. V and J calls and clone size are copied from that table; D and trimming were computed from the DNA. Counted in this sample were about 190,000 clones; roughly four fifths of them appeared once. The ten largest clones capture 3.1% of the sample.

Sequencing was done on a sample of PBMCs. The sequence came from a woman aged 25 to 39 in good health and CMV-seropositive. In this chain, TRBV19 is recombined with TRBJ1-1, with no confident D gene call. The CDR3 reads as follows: CASSIFSSEAFF. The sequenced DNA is TGTGCCAGTAGTATTTTTAGCAGTGAAGCTTTCTTT.